The present TCR beta chain was sequenced within a study of blood T cell repertoires in COVID-19. Under the authors' procedure: Amplification from reference gene primers served as the basis for estimated nucleated cell counts. The data were produced by immunoSEQ multiplex PCR, yet TCRdb's version contains in-frame clones alone and is incomplete. V and J calls and clone size are as listed in that table; D and trimming were resolved from the DNA. Of fewer than 250,000 clones listed, 88% are singletons. This CDR3 comprises 13 residues. Germline-derived CDR1 and CDR2 are SQVTM and ANQGSEA. V was pared by 4 bases and J by 8 bases, with 17 bases between.

The TCR was taken from a man aged 65 to 79 with acute or convalescent COVID-19. The V and J genes are TRBV29-1 and TRBJ1-2; possible D gene TRBD1, 5 bases. Specimen: peripheral blood. The CDR3 nucleotides are TGCAGCGTTGTTGTGGGGGGTTCGTGGGGCTACACCTTC. It encodes CSVVVGGSWGYTF.